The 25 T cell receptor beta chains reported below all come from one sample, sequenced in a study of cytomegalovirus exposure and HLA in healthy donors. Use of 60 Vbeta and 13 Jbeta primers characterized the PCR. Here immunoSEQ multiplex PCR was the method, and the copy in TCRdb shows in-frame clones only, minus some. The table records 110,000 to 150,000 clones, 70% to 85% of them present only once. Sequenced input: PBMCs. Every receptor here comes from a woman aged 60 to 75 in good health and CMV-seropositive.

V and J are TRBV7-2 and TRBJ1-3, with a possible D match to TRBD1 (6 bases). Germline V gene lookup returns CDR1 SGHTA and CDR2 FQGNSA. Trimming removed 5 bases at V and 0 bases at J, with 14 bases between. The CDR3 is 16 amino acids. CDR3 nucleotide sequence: TGTGCCAGCAGCCCGGACAGTCGAAGCTCTGGAAACACCATATATTTT. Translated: CASSPDSRSSGNTIYF.

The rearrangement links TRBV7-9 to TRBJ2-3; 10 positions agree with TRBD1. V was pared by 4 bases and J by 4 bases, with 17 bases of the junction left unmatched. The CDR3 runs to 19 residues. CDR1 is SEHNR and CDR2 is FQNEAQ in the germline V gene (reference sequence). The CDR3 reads CASSSGQGGGSGASDTQYF. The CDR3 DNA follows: TGTGCCAGCAGCTCTGGACAGGGGGGAGGTAGCGGGGCTTCAGATACGCAGTATTTT.

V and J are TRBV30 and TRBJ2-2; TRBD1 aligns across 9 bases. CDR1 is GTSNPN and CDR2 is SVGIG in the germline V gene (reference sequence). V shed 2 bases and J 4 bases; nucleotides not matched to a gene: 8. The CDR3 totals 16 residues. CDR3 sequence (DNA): TGTGCCTGGAGTACAAGCCGGACAGGGGCCACCGGGGAGCTGTTTTTT. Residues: CAWSTSRTGATGELFF.

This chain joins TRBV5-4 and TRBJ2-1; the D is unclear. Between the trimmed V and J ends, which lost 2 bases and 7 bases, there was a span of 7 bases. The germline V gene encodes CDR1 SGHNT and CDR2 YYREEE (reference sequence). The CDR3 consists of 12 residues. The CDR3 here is CASSFVENEQFF. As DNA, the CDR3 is TGTGCCAGCAGCTTCGTCGAGAATGAGCAGTTCTTC.

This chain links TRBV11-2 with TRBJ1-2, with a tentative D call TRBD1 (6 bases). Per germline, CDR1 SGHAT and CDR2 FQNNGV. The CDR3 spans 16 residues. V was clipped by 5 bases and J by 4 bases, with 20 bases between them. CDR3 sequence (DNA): TGTGCCAGCAGCCGCTTATCAGGGGCAGATGGCTATGGCTACACCTTC. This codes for CASSRLSGADGYGYTF.

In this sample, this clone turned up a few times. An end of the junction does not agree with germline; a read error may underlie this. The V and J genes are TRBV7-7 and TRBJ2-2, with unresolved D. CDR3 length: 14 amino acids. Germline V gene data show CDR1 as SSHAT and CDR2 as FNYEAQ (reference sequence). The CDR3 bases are TGTGCTAGCAGCTTTAACTCGAACACCGGGGAGCTGTTTTTT. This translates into CASSFNSNTGELFF.

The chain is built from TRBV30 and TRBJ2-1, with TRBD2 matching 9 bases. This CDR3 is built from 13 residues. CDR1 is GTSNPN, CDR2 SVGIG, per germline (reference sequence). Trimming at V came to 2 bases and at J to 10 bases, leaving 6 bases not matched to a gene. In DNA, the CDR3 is TGTGCCTGGAGTACTGTAGCGGGAGTCGAGCAGTTCTTC. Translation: CAWSTVAGVEQFF. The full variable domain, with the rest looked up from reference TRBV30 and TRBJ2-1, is SQTIHQWPATLVQPVGSPLSLECTVEGTSNPNLYWYRQAAGRGLQLLFYSVGIGQISSEVPQNLSASRPQDRQFILSSKKLLLSDSGFYLCAWSTVAGVEQFFGPGTRLTVL.

For the CDR3, the DNA is TGCAGCGTTAAGGATGGACAGCGGCACACTGAAGCTTTCTTT. It specifies CSVKDGQRHTEAFF. The chain uses TRBV29-1 and TRBJ1-1, with D perhaps TRBD1 (6 bases). V lost 5 bases to trimming and J lost 3 bases, with 16 bases between them. This CDR3 has 14 residues. CDR1 is SQVTM, CDR2 ANQGSEA, per germline.

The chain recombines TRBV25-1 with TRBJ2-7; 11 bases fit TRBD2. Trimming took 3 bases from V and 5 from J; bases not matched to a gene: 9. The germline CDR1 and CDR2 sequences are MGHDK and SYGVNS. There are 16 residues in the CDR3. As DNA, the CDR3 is TGTGCCAGCAGTGACCCAACTAGCGGGAGAAACGACGAGCAGTACTTC. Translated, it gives CASSDPTSGRNDEQYF.

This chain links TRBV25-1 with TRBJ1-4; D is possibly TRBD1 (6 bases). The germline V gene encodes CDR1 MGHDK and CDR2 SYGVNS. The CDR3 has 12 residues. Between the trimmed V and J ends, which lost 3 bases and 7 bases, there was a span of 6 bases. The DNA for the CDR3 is TGTGCCAGCAGTGACAGGGGTGAAAAACTGTTTTTT. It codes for CASSDRGEKLFF.

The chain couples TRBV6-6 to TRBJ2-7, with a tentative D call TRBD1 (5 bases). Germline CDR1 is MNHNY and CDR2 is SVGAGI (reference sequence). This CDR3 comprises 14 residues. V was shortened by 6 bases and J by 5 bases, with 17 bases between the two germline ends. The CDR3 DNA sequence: TGTGCCAGCAGACTCTCCGACAGTGATCACGAGCAGTACTTC. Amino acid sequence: CASRLSDSDHEQYF.

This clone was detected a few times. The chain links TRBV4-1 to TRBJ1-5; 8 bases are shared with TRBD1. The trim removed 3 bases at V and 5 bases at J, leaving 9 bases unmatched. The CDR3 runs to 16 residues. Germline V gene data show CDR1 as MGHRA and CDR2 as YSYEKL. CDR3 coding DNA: TGCGCCAGCAGCCAGTATACAGGGGGGCAGGATCAGCCCCAGCATTTT. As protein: CASSQYTGGQDQPQHF.

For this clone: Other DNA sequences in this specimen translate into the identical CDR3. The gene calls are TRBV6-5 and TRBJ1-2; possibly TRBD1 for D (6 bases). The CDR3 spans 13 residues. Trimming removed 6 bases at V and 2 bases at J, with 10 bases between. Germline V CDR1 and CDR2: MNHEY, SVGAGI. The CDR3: CASSRTANYGYTF. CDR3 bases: TGTGCCAGCAGCCGGACAGCGAACTATGGCTACACCTTC.

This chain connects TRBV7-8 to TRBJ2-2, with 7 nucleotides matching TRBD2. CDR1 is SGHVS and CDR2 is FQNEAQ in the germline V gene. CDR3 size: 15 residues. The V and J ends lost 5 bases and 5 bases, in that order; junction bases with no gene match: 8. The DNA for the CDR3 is TGTGCCAGCAGCCGACGGCGGGAGAGGACCGGGGAGCTGTTTTTT. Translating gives CASSRRRERTGELFF.

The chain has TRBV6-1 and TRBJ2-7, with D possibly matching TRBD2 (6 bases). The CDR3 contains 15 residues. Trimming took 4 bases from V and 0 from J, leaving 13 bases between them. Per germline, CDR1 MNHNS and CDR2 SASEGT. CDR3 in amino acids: CASSVSGTLSYEQYF. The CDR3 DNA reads TGTGCCAGCAGTGTCTCCGGGACTCTCTCCTACGAGCAGTACTTC.

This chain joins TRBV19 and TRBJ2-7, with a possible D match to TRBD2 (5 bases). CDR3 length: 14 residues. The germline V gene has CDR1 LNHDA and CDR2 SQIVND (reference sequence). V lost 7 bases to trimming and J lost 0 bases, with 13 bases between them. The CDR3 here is CASTLTGSSYEQYF. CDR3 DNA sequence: TGTGCCAGTACCTTGACGGGGAGCTCCTACGAGCAGTACTTC.

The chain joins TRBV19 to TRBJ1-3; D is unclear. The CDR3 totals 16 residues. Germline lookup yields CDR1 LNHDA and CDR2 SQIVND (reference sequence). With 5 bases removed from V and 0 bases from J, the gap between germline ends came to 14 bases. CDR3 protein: CASSLRVTSSGNTIYF. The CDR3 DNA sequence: TGTGCCAGTAGTTTGCGGGTCACCAGCTCTGGAAACACCATATATTTT.

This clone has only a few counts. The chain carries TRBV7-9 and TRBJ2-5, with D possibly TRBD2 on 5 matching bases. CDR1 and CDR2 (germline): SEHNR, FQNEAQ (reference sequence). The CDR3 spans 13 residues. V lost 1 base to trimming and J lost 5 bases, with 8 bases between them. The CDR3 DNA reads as TGTGCCAGCAGCTTAGTTCGGGGTGAGACCCAGTACTTC. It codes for CASSLVRGETQYF.

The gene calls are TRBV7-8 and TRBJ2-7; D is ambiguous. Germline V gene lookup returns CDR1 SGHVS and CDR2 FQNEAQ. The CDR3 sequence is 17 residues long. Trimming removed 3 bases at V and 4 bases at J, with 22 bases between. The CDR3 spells CASSLVEFWSQGYEQYF. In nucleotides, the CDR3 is TGTGCCAGCAGCTTGGTCGAATTCTGGAGCCAAGGATACGAGCAGTACTTC. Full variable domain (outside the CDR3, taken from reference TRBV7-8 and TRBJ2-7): GAGVSQSPRYKVAKRGQDVALRCDPISGHVSLFWYQQALGQGPEFLTYFQNEAQLDKSGLPSDRFFAERPEGSVSTLKIQRTQQEDSAVYLCASSLVEFWSQGYEQYFGPGTRLTVT.

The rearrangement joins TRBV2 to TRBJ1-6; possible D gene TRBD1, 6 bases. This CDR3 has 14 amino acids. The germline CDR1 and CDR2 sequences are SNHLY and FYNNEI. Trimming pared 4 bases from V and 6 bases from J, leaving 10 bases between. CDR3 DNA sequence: TGTGCCAGCAGTGTAAGGGGGTTTAATTCACCCCTCCACTTT. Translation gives CASSVRGFNSPLHF.

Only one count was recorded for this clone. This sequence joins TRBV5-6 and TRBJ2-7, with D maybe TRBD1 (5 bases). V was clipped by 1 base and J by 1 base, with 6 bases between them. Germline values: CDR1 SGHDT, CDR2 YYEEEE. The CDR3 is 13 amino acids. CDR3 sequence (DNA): TGTGCCAGCAGCTTGTACAGGTCCTACGAGCAGTACTTC. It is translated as CASSLYRSYEQYF.

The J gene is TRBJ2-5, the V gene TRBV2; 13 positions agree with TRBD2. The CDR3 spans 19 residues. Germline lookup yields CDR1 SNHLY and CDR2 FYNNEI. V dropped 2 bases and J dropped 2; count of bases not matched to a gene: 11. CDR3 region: CASSETSGRVAGLQETQYF. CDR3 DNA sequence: TGTGCCAGCAGTGAAACTAGCGGGAGGGTGGCGGGGTTGCAAGAGACCCAGTACTTC. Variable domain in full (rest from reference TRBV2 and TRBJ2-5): EPEVTQTPSHQVTQMGQEVILRCVPISNHLYFYWYRQILGQKVEFLVSFYNNEISEKSEIFDDQFSVERPDGSNFTLKIRSTKLEDSAMYFCASSETSGRVAGLQETQYFGPGTRLLVL.

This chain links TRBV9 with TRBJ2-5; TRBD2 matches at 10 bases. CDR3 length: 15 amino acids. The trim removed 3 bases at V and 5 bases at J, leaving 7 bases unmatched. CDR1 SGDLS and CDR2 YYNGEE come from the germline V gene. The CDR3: CASSGSGTSEETQYF. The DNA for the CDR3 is TGTGCCAGCAGCGGATCCGGGACTAGCGAGGAGACCCAGTACTTC.

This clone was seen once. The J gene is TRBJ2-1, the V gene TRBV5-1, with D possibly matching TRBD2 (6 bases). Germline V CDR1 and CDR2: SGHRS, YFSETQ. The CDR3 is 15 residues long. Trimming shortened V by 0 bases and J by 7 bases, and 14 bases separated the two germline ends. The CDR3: CASSLVASGPNEQFF. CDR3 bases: TGCGCCAGCAGCTTGGTGGCAAGCGGGCCTAATGAGCAGTTCTTC.

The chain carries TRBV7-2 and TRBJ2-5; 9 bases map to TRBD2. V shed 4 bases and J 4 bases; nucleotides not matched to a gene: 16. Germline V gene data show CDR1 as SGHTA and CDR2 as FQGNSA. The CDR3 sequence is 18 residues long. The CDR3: CASSSGLAVIRLGETQYF. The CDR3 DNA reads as TGTGCCAGCAGCTCGGGACTAGCAGTTATAAGGTTGGGAGAGACCCAGTACTTC.